This is a list of T cell receptor beta chains from one sample in a study of cytomegalovirus exposure and HLA in healthy donors. TCRdb keeps only in-frame clones here, not all; method: immunoSEQ multiplex PCR. Among 95,000 to 150,000 clones listed, under 90% were seen once. Input material: PBMCs. The source of these receptors is a female donor in good health and CMV-seropositive. CDR3s include the opening cysteine and the closing phenylalanine or tryptophan. A D gene is named only where the DNA matches it firmly. Only some rows state a clone size, as once, few, many or a class for expanded clones.

J: TRBJ2-3; size: NA; V: TRBV14; D: TRBD2; CDR3: CASSRTSGGAGDTQYF; DNA: TGTGCCAGCAGCCGTACTAGCGGGGGGGCCGGCGATACGCAGTATTTT
J: TRBJ2-7; size: once; V: TRBV10-3; D: NA; CDR3: CAINGQRSYEQYF; DNA: TGTGCCATCAACGGACAGCGCTCCTACGAGCAGTACTTC
J: TRBJ2-5; size: NA; V: TRBV7-8; D: NA; CDR3: CASSPRDTQETQYF; DNA: TGTGCCAGCAGCCCCCGGGACACGCAAGAGACCCAGTACTTC
J: TRBJ2-7; size: NA; V: TRBV6-1; D: NA; CDR3: CASSGWPGEQYF; DNA: TGTGCCAGCAGTGGATGGCCTGGCGAGCAGTACTTC
J: TRBJ2-2; size: once; V: TRBV11-2; D: TRBD2; CDR3: CASSLVAGETGELFF; DNA: TGTGCCAGCAGCTTAGTAGCGGGGGAAACCGGGGAGCTGTTTTTT
J: TRBJ2-1; size: NA; V: TRBV23-1; D: TRBD1; CDR3: CAIAHGTDSGNEQFF; DNA: TGCGCCATCGCTCATGGGACAGACAGCGGTAATGAGCAGTTCTTC
J: TRBJ2-2; size: NA; V: TRBV5-6; D: TRBD1; CDR3: CASSLTGGAYTGELFF; DNA: TGTGCCAGCAGCTTAACAGGGGGCGCGTACACCGGGGAGCTGTTTTTT
J: TRBJ1-6; size: NA; V: TRBV7-2; D: NA; CDR3: CASSLATAFNSPLHF; DNA: TGTGCCAGCAGCTTAGCCACAGCATTCAATTCACCCCTCCACTTT
J: TRBJ1-5; size: NA; V: TRBV5-1; D: TRBD1; CDR3: CASSDGTGNSNQPQHF; DNA: TGCGCCAGCAGCGACGGGACAGGGAACAGCAATCAGCCCCAGCATTTT
J: TRBJ1-6; size: NA; V: TRBV15; D: NA; CDR3: CATSRGQRNSPLHF; DNA: TGTGCCACCTCGAGAGGACAGCGGAATTCACCCCTCCACTTT
J: TRBJ1-5; size: NA; V: TRBV19; D: NA; CDR3: CASSIGGAQHF; DNA: TGTGCCAGTAGTATAGGAGGTGCCCAGCATTTT
J: TRBJ1-6; size: NA; V: TRBV6-5; D: NA; CDR3: CASRLQSGSPLHF; DNA: TGTGCCAGCAGACTCCAATCAGGCTCACCCCTCCACTTT
J: TRBJ2-7; size: NA; V: TRBV27; D: TRBD2; CDR3: CASSLRRGSSYEQYF; DNA: TGTGCCAGCAGTTTAAGGCGGGGGAGCTCCTACGAGCAATACTTC
J: TRBJ1-1; size: NA; V: TRBV27; D: TRBD1; CDR3: CASISGGAGTEAFF; DNA: TGTGCCAGCATATCAGGGGGCGCTGGGACTGAAGCTTTCTTT
J: TRBJ1-5; size: NA; V: TRBV4-2; D: TRBD1; CDR3: CASSQTQGARNQPQHF; DNA: TGTGCCAGCAGCCAAACCCAGGGGGCTCGCAATCAGCCCCAGCATTTT
J: TRBJ2-3; size: NA; V: TRBV6-5; D: TRBD2; CDR3: CASTQRGSTDTQYF; DNA: TGTGCCAGCACTCAGCGGGGGAGCACAGATACGCAGTATTTT
J: TRBJ2-5; size: NA; V: TRBV10-3; D: NA; CDR3: CAISGVPEETQYF; DNA: TGTGCCATCAGTGGGGTCCCGGAGGAGACCCAGTACTTC
J: TRBJ2-7; size: NA; V: TRBV6-6; D: TRBD2; CDR3: CASSRTGTSGSYEQYF; DNA: TGTGCCAGCAGTCGAACCGGGACTAGCGGCTCCTACGAGCAGTACTTC
J: TRBJ2-7; size: NA; V: TRBV19; D: NA; CDR3: CASSDQGSYEQYF; DNA: TGTGCCAGTAGTGATCAGGGTTCCTACGAGCAGTACTTC
J: TRBJ1-4; size: NA; V: TRBV7-2; D: TRBD1; CDR3: CASSPTGINEKLFF; DNA: TGTGCCAGCAGCCCGACAGGGATTAATGAAAAACTGTTTTTT